This T cell receptor (beta chain) was profiled in a study of tumor and adjacent non-tumor tissue in lung cancer. RNA was extracted from bulk tissue without any cell sorting. More than 3 cm separated this lung sample from the edge of the tumor. Germline CDR1 is LGHNA and CDR2 is YNFKEQ. CDR3 size: 16 residues. A remark on this clonotype: A read error may account for a junction end that differs from germline.

Three rounds of nested PCR, following a modified ARM-PCR protocol, produced the TCRbeta library. TCRdb processed the multiplex PCR reads anew with MiXCR; each CDR3 protein has one entry. The sample consists of 50,000 to 60,000 distinct CDR3 sequences, 74% of them appearing once. The specimen sequenced was distant non-tumor lung tissue. The J gene is TRBJ2-2, the V gene TRBV4-2, with 9 bases aligning to TRBD2. The receptor was isolated from a woman aged 55-75 years with non-small cell lung cancer. The DNA of the CDR3 is TGTACCAGCAGCCAAGCGGCGCGGGAGGGCAACGGGGAGCTGTTTTTT. This codes for CTSSQAAREGNGELFF.